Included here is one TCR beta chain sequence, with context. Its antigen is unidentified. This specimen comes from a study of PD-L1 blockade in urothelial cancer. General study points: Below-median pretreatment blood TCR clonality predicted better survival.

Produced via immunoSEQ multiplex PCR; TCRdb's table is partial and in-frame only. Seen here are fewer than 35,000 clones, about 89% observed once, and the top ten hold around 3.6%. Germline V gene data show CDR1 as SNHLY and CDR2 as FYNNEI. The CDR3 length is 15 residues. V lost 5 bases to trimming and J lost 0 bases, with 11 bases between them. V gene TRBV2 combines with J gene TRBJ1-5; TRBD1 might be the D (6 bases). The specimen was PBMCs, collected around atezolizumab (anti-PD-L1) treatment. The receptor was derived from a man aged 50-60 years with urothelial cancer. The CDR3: CASSKGTNSNQPQHF. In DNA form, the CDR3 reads TGTGCCAGCAGTAAGGGGACAAATAGCAATCAGCCCCAGCATTTT.